This record concerns one T cell receptor beta chain sequence. Its antigen remains unidentified. The data are from a study of CD8+CD57+ T cells in acquired aplastic anemia. The wider study: Sorted CD4+ and CD8+ cells gave a mean 3.2 ug DNA, range roughly 0.18 to 27.4 ug. As sequenced from healthy donors, CD4+ cells averaged roughly 11 million reads. The study, taken as a whole, reports: Controls did not differ significantly from patients in CD8+ Simpson's diversity. Twenty-nine was the count of CD8+ CDR3 sequences that patients shared with controls.

TCR beta VDJ and CDR3 profiling used genomic DNA as template. TCRdb recomputed calls from the reads with MiXCR, one row per CDR3 protein. Seen here are around 230,000 distinct CDR3 sequences, approximately 60% observed once, and the top ten hold 25% to 30%. The V gene's germline CDR1 is WNHNN and CDR2 SYGVQD (reference sequence). The CDR3 runs 16 residues. V was pared by 4 bases and J by 5 bases, with 17 bases between. This receptor was identified in a human donor in good health. V usage is TRBV10-1 and J usage is TRBJ2-2; D possibly corresponds to TRBD2 (5 bases). The sequenced sample consisted of sorted CD4+, CD8+, or CD8+CD57+ T cells (not recorded which) from PBMCs. The CDR3 loop reads CASSVASSSLTGELFF. The CDR3 coding sequence is TGCGCCAGCAGTGTGGCTAGCAGCTCGTTAACCGGGGAGCTGTTTTTT.